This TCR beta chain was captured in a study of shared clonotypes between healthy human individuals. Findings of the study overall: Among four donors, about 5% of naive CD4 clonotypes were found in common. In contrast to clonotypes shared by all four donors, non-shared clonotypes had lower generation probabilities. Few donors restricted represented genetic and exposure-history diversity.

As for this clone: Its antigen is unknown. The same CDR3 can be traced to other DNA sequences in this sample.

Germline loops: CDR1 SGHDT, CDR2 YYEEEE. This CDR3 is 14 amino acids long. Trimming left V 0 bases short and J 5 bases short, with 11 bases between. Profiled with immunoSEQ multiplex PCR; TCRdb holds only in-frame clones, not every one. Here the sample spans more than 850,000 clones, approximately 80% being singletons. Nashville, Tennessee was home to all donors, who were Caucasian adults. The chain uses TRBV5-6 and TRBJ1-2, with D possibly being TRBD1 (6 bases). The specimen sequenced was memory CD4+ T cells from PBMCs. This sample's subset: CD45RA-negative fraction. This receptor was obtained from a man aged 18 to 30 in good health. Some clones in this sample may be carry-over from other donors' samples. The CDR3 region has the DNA TGTGCCAGCAGCTTGGAGCAGGGGAGGTATGGCTACACCTTC. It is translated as CASSLEQGRYGYTF.